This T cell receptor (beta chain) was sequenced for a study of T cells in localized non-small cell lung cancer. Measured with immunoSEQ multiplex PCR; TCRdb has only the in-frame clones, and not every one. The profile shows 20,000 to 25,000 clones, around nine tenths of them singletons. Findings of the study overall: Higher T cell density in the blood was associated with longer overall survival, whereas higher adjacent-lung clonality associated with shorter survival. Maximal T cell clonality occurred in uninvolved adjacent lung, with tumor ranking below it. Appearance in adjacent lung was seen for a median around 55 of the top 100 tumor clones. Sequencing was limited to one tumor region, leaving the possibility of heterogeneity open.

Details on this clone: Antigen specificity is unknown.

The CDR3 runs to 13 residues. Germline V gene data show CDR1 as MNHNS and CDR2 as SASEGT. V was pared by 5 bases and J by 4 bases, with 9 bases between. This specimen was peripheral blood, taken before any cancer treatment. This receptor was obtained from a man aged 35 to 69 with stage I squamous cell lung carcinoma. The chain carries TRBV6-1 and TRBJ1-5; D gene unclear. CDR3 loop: CASSSRVNQPQHF. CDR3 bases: TGTGCCAGCAGTTCCCGCGTAAATCAGCCCCAGCATTTT.